Listed below are T cell receptor beta chains from one sample, sequenced in a study of OX40 agonist ivuxolimab in advanced cancers. Method: immunoSEQ multiplex PCR; TCRdb's copy keeps in-frame clones and lacks some. Of fewer than 70,000 clones in the sample, over 65% were seen once. The specimen was CD4+ or CD8+ T cells sorted from blood, collected in a trial of the OX40 agonist ivuxolimab. These receptors were obtained from an adult with an advanced solid tumor such as melanoma, head and neck, liver or kidney cancer. Both conserved end residues are part of each CDR3. Fields, in order: CDR3 length, clone size, J gene, V gene, D gene, CDR3 DNA, CDR3 protein. A D gene is named only where the DNA matches it firmly. Clone size is given for some rows only: seen once, a few or many times, or a class if the clone is expanded.

15 NA TRBJ1-6 TRBV10-2 TRBD1 TGCGCCAGCAGTGAGTTCCAGGGGGCTCATTCACCCCTCCACTTT CASSEFQGAHSPLHF
16 NA TRBJ2-3 TRBV4-3 NA TGCGCCAGCAGCCCCTCCTGGGGGACGGGCACAGATACGCAGTATTTT CASSPSWGTGTDTQYF
14 NA TRBJ2-3 TRBV6-6 NA TGTGCCAGCAGTTTGTCCCATAGCACAGATACGCAGTATTTT CASSLSHSTDTQYF
12 few TRBJ1-2 TRBV27 NA TGTGCCAGCAGTTTTCAGGGATCAGGCTACACCTTC CASSFQGSGYTF
12 NA TRBJ2-1 TRBV28 NA TGTGCCAGCAGTTTGGGCCAGGGGCCGCCCTTCTTC CASSLGQGPPFF
15 NA TRBJ2-5 TRBV27 TRBD2 TGTGCCAGCAGTTTTGTGACTAGCGGTACGGAGACCCAGTACTTC CASSFVTSGTETQYF
12 NA TRBJ2-1 TRBV28 NA TGTGCCAGCAGCCGTAGTACATGGTCTCAGTTCTTC CASSRSTWSQFF
15 NA TRBJ2-7 TRBV5-4 NA TGTGCCAGCAGCTTGGCGTCTGGTGGTTCCTACGAGCAGTACTTC CASSLASGGSYEQYF
16 NA TRBJ2-7 TRBV11-2 TRBD2 TGTGCCAGCAGCTTAGATCGTCCTAGCGGACCCTACGAGCAGTACTTC CASSLDRPSGPYEQYF
15 NA TRBJ2-3 TRBV7-2 TRBD2 TGTGCCAGCAGCTTTCTAGCGGGGAGGGCAGATACGCAGTATTTT CASSFLAGRADTQYF
12 NA TRBJ2-3 TRBV2 NA TGTGCCAGCAGTGTAACATATGATACGCAGTATTTT CASSVTYDTQYF
15 NA TRBJ2-1 TRBV5-4 TRBD1 TGTGCCAGCCGCACCCAGGGGGCCTCCTACAATGAGCAGTTCTTC CASRTQGASYNEQFF
12 NA TRBJ1-2 TRBV12-5 NA TGTGCTAGTGGTCTAGACAGGTGGGGCTACACCTTC CASGLDRWGYTF
15 NA TRBJ2-1 TRBV6-6 TRBD2 TGTGCCAGCAGTTACTCAGCCGGGACTAGCAATGAGCAGTTCTTC CASSYSAGTSNEQFF
14 NA TRBJ2-7 TRBV6-1 NA TGTGCCAGCAGCAGGACCGTTCCCACCTACGAGCAGTACTTC CASSRTVPTYEQYF
16 NA TRBJ2-7 TRBV2 TRBD1 TGTGCCAGCAGTGCATCCGGGACAGGCAGATCCTACGAGCAGTACTTC CASSASGTGRSYEQYF
12 NA TRBJ2-7 TRBV7-9 NA TGTGCCAGCAGTCCTGGTTCCTACGAGCAGTACTTC CASSPGSYEQYF
14 NA TRBJ2-7 TRBV19 TRBD1 TGTGCCAGTAGCCTTGGGCAGGGGGCTTACGAGCAGTACTTC CASSLGQGAYEQYF
14 NA TRBJ2-3 TRBV30 TRBD2 TGTGCCTGGAGTGGGAGCGGGGGCCGGAATACGCAGTATTTT CAWSGSGGRNTQYF
14 NA TRBJ2-7 TRBV9 TRBD1 TGTGCCAGCAGCGTAGTGGGGGACAGGGGCGAGCAGTACTTC CASSVVGDRGEQYF
15 NA TRBJ1-1 TRBV6-5 NA TGTGCCAGCAGAGGGTACGGGAATATGAACACTGAAGCTTTCTTT CASRGYGNMNTEAFF
13 NA TRBJ2-2 TRBV7-6 NA TGTGCCAGCAGCTTGGAGTCCTCCGGGGAGCTGTTTTTT CASSLESSGELFF
13 once TRBJ2-7 TRBV11-3 NA TGTGCCAGCAGCTTAATGGGAGGCGGCGAGCAGTACTTC CASSLMGGGEQYF
18 NA TRBJ1-2 TRBV7-9 TRBD1 TGTGCCAGCAGCTTATTCCCCTTAAGGACAGGGCCAACCTATGGCTACACCTTC CASSLFPLRTGPTYGYTF
14 NA TRBJ1-1 TRBV18 TRBD1 TGTGCCAGCTCACCAGGCAGGGGGCAAACTGAAGCTTTCTTT CASSPGRGQTEAFF
14 NA TRBJ1-6 TRBV2 NA TGTGCCAGCACCACGCCTCAGGGCAGCTCACCCCTCCACTTT CASTTPQGSSPLHF
14 NA TRBJ1-2 TRBV18 NA TGTGCCAGCTCATCGGAGGGAGGAAACTATGGCTACACCTTC CASSSEGGNYGYTF